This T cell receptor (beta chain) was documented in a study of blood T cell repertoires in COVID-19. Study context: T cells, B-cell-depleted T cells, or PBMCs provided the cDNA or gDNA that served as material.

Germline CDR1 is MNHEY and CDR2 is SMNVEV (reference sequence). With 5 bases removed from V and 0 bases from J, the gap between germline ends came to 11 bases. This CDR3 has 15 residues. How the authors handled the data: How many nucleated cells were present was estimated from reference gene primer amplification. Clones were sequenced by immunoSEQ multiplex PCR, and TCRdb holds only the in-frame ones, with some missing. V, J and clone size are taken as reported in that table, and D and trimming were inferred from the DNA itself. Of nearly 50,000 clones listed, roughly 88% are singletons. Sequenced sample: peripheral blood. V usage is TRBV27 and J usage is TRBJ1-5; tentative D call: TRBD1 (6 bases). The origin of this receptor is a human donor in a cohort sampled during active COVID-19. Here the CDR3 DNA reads TGTGCCAGCAGTCGCCAGGGGAATAGCAATCAGCCCCAGCATTTT. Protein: CASSRQGNSNQPQHF.